This T cell receptor (beta chain) is from a study of blood T cell repertoires in COVID-19. Study-level information: Material from acute and convalescent COVID-19 was sourced from the United States, Italy and Spain.

The assay was immunoSEQ multiplex PCR, and TCRdb's table has in-frame clones only and misses some. Of about 46,000 clones detected, more than 90% appear once; the ten largest clones hold under 20%. Germline loops: CDR1 LGHNA, CDR2 YNFKEQ. The CDR3 runs 14 residues. V lost 3 bases, J lost 2 bases, and 1 base stayed unmatched. The sequence was collected from a man aged 65 to 79 with active COVID-19. The chain carries TRBV4-2 and TRBJ1-5, with TRBD1 matching over 7 bases. Sequencing was done on a sample of peripheral blood. The CDR3 DNA sequence: TGTGCCAGCAGCCACGACAGGGGCAATCAGCCCCAGCATTTT. Its translation: CASSHDRGNQPQHF.